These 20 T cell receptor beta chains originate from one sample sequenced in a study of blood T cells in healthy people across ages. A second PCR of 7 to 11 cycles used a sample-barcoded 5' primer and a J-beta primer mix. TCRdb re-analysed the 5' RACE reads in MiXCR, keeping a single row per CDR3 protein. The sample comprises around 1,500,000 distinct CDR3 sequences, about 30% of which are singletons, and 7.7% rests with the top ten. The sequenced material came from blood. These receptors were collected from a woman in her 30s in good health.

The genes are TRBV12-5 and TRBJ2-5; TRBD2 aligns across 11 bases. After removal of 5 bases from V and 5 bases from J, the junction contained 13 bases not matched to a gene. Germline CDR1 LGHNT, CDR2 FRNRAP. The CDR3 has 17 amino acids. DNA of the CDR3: TGTGCTAGTGGTCTGTCCACCCTAGCGGGGGGCCCCGAGACCCAGTACTTC. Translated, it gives CASGLSTLAGGPETQYF.

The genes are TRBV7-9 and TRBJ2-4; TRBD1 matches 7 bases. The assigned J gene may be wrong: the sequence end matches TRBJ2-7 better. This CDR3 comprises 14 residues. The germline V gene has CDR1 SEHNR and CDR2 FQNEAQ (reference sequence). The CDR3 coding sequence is TGTGCCAGCAGCATAGACAGGGATTGGCACGAGCAGTACTTC. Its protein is CASSIDRDWHEQYF.

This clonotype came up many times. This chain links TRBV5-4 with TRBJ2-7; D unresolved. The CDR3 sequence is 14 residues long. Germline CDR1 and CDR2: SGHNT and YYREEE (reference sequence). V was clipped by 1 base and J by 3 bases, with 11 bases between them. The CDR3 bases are TGTGCCAGCAGCTTGACAATCCCCTACTACGAGCAGTACTTC. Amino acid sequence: CASSLTIPYYEQYF.

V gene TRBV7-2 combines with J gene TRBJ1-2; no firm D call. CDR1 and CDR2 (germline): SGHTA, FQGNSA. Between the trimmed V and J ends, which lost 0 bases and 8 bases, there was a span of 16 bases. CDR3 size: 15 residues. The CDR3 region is CASSLASPRLEGYTF. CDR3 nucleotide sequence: TGTGCCAGCAGCTTAGCATCTCCCAGACTGGAGGGCTACACCTTC.

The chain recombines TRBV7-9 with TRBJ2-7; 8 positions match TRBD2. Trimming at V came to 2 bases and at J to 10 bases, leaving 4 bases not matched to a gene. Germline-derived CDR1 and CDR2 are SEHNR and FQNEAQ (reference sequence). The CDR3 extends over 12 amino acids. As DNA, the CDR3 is TGTGCCAGCAGCTTACCAGCGGGAGCCCAGTACTTC. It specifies CASSLPAGAQYF.

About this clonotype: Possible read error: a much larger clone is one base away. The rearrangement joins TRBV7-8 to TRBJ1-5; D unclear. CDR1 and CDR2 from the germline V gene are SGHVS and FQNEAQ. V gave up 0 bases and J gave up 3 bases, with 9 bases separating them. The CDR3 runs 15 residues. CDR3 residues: CASSLASGNNQPQHF. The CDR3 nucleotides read TGTGCCAGCAGCTTAGCCTCAGGTAACAATCAGCCCCAGCATTTT.

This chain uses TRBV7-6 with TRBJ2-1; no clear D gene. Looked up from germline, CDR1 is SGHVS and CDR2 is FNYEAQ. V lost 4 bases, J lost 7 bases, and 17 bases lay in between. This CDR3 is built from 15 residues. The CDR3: CASSSLKGRFNEQFF. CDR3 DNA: TGTGCCAGCAGCTCCCTAAAGGGCAGGTTTAATGAGCAGTTCTTC. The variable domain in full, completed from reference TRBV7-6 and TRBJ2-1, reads GAGVSQSPRYKVTKRGQDVALRCDPISGHVSLYWYRQALGQGPEFLTYFNYEAQQDKSGLPNDRFSAERPEGSISTLTIQRTEQRDSAMYRCASSSLKGRFNEQFFGPGTRLTVL.

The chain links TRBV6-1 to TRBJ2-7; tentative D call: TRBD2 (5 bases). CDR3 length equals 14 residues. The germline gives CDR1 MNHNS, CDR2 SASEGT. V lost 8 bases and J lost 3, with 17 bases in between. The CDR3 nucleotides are TGTGCCAGCGGATACTTGAGGGTAGGCTACGAGCAGTACTTC. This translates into CASGYLRVGYEQYF.

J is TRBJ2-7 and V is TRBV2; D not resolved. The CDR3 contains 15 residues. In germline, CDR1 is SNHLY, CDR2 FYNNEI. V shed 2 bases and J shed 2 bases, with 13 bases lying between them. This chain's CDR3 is CASSEKDVTAYEQYF. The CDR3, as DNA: TGTGCCAGCAGTGAAAAGGACGTGACTGCCTACGAGCAGTACTTC.

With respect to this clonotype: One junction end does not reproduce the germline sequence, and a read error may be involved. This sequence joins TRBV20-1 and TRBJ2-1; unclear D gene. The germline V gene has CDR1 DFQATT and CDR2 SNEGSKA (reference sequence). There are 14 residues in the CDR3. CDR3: CGMVPRLSYNERFF. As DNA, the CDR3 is TGCGGTATGGTTCCGAGACTCTCCTACAATGAGCGGTTCTTC.

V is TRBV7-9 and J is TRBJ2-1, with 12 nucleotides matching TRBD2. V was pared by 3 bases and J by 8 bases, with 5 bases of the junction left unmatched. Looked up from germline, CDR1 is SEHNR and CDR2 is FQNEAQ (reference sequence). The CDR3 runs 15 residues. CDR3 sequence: CASSLTSGSNDEQFF. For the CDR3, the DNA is TGTGCCAGCAGCTTGACTAGCGGGAGTAACGATGAGCAGTTCTTC.

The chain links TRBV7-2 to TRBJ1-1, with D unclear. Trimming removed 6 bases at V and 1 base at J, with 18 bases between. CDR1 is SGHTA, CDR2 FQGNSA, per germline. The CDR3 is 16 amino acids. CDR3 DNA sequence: TGTGCCAGCAGGTCCGGGCGGAGTAGGCCGAACACTGAAGCTTTCTTT. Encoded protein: CASRSGRSRPNTEAFF.

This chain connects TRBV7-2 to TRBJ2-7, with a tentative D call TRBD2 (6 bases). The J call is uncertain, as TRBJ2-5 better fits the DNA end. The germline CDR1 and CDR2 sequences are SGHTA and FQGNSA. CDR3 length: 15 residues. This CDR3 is CASSLGAGIQETQYF. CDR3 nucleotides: TGTGCCAGCAGCTTAGGGGCGGGGATTCAAGAGACCCAGTACTTC.

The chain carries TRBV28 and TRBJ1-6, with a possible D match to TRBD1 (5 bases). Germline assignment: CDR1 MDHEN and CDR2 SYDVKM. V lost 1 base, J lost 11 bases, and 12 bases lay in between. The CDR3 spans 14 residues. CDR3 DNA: TGTGCCAGCAGTTTATCGGGGGTCAGGACACCCCTCCACTTT. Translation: CASSLSGVRTPLHF. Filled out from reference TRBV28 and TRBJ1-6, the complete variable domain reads DVKVTQSSRYLVKRTGEKVFLECVQDMDHENMFWYRQDPGLGLRLIYFSYDVKMKEKGDIPEGYSVSREKKERFSLILESASTNQTSMYLCASSLSGVRTPLHFGNGTRLTVT.

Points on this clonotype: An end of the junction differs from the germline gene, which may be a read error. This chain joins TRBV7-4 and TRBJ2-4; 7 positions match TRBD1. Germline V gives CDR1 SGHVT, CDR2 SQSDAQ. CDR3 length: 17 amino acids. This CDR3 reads CASNLGGHGEAKNIQYF. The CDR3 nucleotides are TGTGCCAGCAACTTAGGGGGCCACGGTGAAGCCAAAAACATTCAGTACTTC.

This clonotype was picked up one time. The CDR3 region is CSAIEGSNYGYTF. CDR3 in DNA: TGCAGTGCTATCGAGGGGTCTAACTATGGCTACACCTTC. V usage is TRBV20-1 and J usage is TRBJ1-2, with TRBD1 as a possible D gene (5 bases). Between the trimmed V and J ends, which lost 4 bases and 0 bases, there was a span of 9 bases. Germline CDR1 is DFQATT and CDR2 is SNEGSKA (reference sequence). The CDR3 runs to 13 residues.

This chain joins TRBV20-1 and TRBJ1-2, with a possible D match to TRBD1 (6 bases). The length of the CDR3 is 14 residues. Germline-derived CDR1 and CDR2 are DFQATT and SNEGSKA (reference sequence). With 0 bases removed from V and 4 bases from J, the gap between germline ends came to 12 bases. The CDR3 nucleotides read TGCAGTGCTAGAGATCGGAAAGGGGGCTATGGCTACACCTTC. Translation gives CSARDRKGGYGYTF.

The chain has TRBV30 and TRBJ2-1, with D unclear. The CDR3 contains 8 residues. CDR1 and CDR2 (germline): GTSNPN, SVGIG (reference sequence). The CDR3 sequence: CAANEQFF. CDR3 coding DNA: TGTGCTGCTAATGAGCAGTTCTTC.

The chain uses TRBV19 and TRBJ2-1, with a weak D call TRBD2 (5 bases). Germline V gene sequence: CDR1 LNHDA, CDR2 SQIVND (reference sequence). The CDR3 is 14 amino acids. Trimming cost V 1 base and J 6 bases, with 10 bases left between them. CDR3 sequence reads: CASSIGGRANEQFF. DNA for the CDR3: TGTGCCAGTAGTATAGGAGGGCGGGCCAATGAGCAGTTCTTC.

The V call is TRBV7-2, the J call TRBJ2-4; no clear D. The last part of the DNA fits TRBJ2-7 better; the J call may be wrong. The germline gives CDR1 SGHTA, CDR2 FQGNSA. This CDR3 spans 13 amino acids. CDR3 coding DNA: TGTGCCAGCAGCTTATTGCCGGAATACGAGCAGTACTTC. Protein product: CASSLLPEYEQYF.